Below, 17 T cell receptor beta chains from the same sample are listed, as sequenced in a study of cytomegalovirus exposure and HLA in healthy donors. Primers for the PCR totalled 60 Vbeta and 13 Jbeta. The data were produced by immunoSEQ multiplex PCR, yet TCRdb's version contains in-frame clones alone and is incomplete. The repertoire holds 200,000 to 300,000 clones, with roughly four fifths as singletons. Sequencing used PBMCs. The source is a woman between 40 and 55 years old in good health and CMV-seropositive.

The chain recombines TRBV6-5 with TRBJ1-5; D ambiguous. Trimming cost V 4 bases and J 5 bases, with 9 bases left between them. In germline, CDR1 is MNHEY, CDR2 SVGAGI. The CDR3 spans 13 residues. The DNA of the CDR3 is TGTGCCAGCAGTTTTTTTCTTCATCAGCCCCAGCATTTT. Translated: CASSFFLHQPQHF.

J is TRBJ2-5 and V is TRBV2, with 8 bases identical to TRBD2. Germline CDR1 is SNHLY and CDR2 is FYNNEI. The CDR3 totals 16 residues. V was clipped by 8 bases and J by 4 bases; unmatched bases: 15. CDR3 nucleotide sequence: TGTGCCAGCGGGGGTGATAGCGGGATGGTCGGAGAGACCCAGTACTTC. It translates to CASGGDSGMVGETQYF. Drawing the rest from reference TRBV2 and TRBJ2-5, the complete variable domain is EPEVTQTPSHQVTQMGQEVILRCVPISNHLYFYWYRQILGQKVEFLVSFYNNEISEKSEIFDDQFSVERPDGSNFTLKIRSTKLEDSAMYFCASGGDSGMVGETQYFGPGTRLLVL.

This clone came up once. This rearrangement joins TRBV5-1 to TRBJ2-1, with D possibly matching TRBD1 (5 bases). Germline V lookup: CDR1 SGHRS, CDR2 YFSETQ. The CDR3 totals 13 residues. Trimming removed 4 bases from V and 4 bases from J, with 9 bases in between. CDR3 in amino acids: CASSRDSYNEQFF. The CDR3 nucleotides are TGCGCCAGCAGCCGAGACAGTTACAATGAGCAGTTCTTC.

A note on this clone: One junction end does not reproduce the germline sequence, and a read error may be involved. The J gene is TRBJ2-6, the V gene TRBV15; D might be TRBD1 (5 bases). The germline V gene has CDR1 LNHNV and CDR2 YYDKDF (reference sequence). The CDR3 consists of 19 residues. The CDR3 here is CATSRGHLEVHSGANGLTF. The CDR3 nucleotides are TGTGCCACCAGCAGAGGCCACCTAGAAGTCCACTCTGGGGCCAACGGCCTGACTTTC.

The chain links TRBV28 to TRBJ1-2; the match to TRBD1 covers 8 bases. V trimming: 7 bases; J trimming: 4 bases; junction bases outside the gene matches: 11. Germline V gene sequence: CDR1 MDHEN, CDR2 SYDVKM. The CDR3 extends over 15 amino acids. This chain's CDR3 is CASTTGDARLYGYTF. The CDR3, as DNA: TGTGCCAGCACGACAGGGGACGCTAGGCTCTATGGCTACACCTTC.

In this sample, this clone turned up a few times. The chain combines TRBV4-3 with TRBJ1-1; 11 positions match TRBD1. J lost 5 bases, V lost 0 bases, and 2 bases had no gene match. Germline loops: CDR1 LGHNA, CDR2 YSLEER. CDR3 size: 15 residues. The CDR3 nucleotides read TGCGCCAGCAGCCAAGATGGACAGGGGGCTACTGAAGCTTTCTTT. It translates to CASSQDGQGATEAFF.

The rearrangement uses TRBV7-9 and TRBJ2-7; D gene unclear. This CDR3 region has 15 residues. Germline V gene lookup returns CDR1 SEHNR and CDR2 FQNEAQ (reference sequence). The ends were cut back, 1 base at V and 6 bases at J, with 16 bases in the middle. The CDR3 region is CASSLGAAPESEQYF. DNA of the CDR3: TGTGCCAGCAGCTTAGGGGCAGCTCCAGAATCCGAGCAGTACTTC.

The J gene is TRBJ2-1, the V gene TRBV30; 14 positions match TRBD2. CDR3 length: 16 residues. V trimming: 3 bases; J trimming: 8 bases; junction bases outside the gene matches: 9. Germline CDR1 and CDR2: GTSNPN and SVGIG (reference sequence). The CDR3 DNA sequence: TGTGCCTGGAGCCCCCGGACTAGCGGGAGGCTGGATGAGCAGTTCTTC. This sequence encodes CAWSPRTSGRLDEQFF.

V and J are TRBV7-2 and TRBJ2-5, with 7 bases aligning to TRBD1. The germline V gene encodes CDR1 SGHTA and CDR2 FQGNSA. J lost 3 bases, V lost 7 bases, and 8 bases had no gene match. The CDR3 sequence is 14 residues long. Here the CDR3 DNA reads TGTGCCAGCACCATAGACAGGGTCGAAGAGACCCAGTACTTC. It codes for CASTIDRVEETQYF.

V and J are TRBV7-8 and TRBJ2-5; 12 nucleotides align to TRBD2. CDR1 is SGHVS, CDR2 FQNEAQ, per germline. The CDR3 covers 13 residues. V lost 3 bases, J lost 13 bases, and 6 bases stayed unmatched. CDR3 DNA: TGTGCCAGCAGCTTGATGACTAGCGGGAGTTTGTACTTC. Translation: CASSLMTSGSLYF.

CDR3 amino acids: CASSLLPGTGNIQYF. CDR3 DNA: TGTGCCAGCAGCCTCCTGCCTGGGACAGGCAACATTCAGTACTTC. The V call is TRBV7-2, the J call TRBJ2-4; 8 bases are a match to TRBD1. Germline trimming cut 5 bases from V and 7 bases from J; bases unmatched to any gene: 10. The CDR3 totals 15 residues. Germline lookup yields CDR1 SGHTA and CDR2 FQGNSA.

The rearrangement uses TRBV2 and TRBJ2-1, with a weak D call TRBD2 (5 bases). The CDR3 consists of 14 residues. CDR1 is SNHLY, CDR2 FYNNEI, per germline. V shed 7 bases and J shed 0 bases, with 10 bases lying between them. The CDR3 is CASTPGYSYNEQFF. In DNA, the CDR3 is TGTGCCAGCACTCCGGGGTACTCCTACAATGAGCAGTTCTTC.

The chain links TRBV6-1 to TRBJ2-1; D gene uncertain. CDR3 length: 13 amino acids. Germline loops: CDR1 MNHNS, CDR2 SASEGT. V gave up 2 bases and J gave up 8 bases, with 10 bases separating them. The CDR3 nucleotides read TGTGCCAGCAGTGAACCCCAGGTGTATGAGCAGTTCTTC. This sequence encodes CASSEPQVYEQFF.

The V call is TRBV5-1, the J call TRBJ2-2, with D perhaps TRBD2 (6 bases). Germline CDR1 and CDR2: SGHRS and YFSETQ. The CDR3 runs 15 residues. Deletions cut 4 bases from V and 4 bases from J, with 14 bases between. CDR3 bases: TGCGCCAGCAGCGAGACTAGTACGGGCACCGGGGAGCTGTTTTTT. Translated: CASSETSTGTGELFF.

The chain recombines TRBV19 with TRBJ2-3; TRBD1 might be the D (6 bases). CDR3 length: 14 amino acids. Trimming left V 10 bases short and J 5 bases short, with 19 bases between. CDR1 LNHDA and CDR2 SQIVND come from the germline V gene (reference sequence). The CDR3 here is CATIPPGAEDTQYF. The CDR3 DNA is TGTGCCACCATTCCTCCAGGGGCAGAAGATACGCAGTATTTT.

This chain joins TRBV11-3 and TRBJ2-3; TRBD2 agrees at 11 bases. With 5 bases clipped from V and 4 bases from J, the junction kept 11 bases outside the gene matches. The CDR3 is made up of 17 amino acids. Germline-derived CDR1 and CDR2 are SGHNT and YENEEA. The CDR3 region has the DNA TGTGCCAGCAGCATCTCGACTAGCGGGAAAGGAGCAGATACGCAGTATTTT. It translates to CASSISTSGKGADTQYF.

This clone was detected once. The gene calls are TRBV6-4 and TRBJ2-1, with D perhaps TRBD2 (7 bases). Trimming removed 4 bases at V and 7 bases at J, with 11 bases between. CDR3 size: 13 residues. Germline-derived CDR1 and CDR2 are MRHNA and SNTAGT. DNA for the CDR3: TGTGCCAGCAGTGTCGGGGGGCAGAATGAGCAGTTCTTC. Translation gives CASSVGGQNEQFF.